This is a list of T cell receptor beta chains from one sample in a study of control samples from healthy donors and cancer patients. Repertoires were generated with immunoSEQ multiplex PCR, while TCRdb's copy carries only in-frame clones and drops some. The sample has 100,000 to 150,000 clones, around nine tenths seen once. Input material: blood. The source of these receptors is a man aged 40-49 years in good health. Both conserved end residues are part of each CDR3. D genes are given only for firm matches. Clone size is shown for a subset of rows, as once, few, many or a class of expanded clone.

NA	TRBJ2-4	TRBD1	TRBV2	CASSTGDREAKNIQYF	TGTGCCAGCAGCACGGGGGACAGGGAGGCCAAAAACATTCAGTACTTC
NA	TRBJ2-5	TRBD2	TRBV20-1	CSASERGGMETQYF	TGCAGTGCTAGTGAGCGGGGGGGGATGGAGACCCAGTACTTC
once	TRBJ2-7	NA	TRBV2	CASSLQGTRFYEQYF	TGTGCCAGCAGCCTACAGGGAACTCGATTCTACGAGCAGTACTTC
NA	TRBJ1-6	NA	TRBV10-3	CAIRGRENSPLHF	TGTGCCATCAGGGGACGTGAAAATTCACCCCTCCACTTT
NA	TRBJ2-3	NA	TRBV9	CASSVGSTHTDTQYF	TGTGCCAGCAGCGTGGGTTCAACTCACACAGATACGCAGTATTTT
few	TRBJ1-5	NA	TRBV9	CASSVDARGIAPQHF	TGTGCCAGCAGCGTAGATGCCAGGGGAATTGCGCCTCAGCATTTT
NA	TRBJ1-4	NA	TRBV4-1	CASTQTGGTNEKLFF	TGCGCCAGCACCCAGACCGGCGGAACTAATGAAAAACTGTTTTTT
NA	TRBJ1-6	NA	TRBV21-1	CASTGQALNSPLHF	TGTGCCAGCACTGGACAGGCCCTTAATTCACCCCTCCACTTT
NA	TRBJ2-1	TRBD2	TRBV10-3	CAISDFRLAGGDEQFF	TGTGCCATCAGTGATTTTCGACTAGCGGGGGGCGATGAGCAGTTCTTC
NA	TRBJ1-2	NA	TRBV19	CASSIEGLTFYTF	TGTGCCAGTAGTATCGAGGGACTCACCTTCTACACCTTC
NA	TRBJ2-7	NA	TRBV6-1	CASSENLGPNNF	TGTGCCAGCAGTGAGAACCTAGGACCTAACAACTTC
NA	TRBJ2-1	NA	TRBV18	CASSPRTGYNEQFF	TGTGCCAGCTCACCGAGGACTGGTTACAATGAGCAGTTCTTC
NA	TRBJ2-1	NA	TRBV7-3	CASSPRRAGTNEQFF	TGTGCCAGCAGCCCCCGTAGAGCGGGGACAAATGAGCAGTTCTTC
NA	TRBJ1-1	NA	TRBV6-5	CASRAQGAGTEAFF	TGTGCCAGCAGAGCACAGGGAGCGGGCACTGAAGCTTTCTTT
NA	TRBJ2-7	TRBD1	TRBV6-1	CASSEGRGITYEQYF	TGTGCCAGCAGTGAGGGCAGGGGGATAACCTACGAGCAGTACTTC
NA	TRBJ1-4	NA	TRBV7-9	CASTVGATNEKLFF	TGTGCCAGCACCGTCGGTGCAACTAATGAAAAACTGTTTTTT